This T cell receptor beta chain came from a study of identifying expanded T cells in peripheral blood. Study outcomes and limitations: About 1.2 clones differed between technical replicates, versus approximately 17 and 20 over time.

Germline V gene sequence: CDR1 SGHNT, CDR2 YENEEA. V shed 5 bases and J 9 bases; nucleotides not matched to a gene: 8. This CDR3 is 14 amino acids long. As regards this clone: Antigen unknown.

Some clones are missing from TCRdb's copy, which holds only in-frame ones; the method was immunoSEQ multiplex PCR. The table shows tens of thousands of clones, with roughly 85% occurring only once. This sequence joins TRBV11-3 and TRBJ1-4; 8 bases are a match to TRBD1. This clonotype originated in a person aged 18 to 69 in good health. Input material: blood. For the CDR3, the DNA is TGTGCCAGCAGCCCCCGGACAGGGTATCAAAAACTGTTTTTT. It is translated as CASSPRTGYQKLFF.